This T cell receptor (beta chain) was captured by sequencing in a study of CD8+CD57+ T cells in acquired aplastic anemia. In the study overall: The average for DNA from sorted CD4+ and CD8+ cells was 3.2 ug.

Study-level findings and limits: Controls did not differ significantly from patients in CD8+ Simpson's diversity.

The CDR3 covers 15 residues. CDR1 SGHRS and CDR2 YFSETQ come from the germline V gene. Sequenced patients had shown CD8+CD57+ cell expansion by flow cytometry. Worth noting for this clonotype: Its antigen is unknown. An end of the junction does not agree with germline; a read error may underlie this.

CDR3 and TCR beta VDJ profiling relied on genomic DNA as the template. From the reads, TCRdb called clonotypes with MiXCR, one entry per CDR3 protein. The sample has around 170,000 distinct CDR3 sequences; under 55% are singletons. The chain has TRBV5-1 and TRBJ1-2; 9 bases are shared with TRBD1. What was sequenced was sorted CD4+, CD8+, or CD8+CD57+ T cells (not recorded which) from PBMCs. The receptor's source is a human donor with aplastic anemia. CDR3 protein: CASSLDGQGTVGYTF. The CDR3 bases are TGTGCCAGCAGCTTGGACGGACAGGGGACGGTTGGCTACACCTTC.